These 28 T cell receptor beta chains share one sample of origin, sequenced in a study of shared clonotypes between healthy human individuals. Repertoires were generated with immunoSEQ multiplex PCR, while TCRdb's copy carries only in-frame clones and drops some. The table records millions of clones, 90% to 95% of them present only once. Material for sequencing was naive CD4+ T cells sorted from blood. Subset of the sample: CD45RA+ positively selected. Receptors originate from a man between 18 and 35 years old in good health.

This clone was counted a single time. CDR3 DNA: TGTGCCAGCAGTGAAGCGGGACAGGGACCCCTCCACTTT. Amino acid sequence: CASSEAGQGPLHF. The chain recombines TRBV6-1 with TRBJ1-6; 9 nucleotides agree with TRBD1. This CDR3 spans 13 amino acids. Trimming cost V 0 bases and J 12 bases; bases outside gene matches: 0. Germline values: CDR1 MNHNS, CDR2 SASEGT.

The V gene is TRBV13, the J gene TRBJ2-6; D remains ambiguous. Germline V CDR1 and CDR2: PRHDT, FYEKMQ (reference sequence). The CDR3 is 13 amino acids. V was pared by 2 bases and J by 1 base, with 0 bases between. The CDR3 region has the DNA TGTGCCAGCAGCTTATCTGGGGCCAACGTCCTGACTTTC. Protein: CASSLSGANVLTF.

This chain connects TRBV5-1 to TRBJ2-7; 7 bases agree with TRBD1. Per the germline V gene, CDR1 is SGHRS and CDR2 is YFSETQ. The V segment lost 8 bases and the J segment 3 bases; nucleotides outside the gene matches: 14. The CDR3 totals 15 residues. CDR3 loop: CASQTGGTEIYEQYF. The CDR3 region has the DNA TGCGCCAGTCAGACCGGTGGGACAGAAATCTACGAGCAGTACTTC.

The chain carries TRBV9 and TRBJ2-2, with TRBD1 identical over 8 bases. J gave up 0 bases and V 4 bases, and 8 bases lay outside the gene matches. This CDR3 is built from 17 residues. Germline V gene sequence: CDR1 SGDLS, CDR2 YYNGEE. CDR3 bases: TGTGCCAGCAGCTCATGGGGACAGGCAGCGAACACCGGGGAGCTGTTTTTT. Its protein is CASSSWGQAANTGELFF.

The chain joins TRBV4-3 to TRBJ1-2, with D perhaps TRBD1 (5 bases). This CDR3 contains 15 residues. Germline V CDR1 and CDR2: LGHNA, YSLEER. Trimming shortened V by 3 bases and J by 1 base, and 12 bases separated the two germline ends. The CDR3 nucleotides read TGCGCCAGCAGCCAGACATATGACAGTAACTATGGCTACACCTTC. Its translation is CASSQTYDSNYGYTF.

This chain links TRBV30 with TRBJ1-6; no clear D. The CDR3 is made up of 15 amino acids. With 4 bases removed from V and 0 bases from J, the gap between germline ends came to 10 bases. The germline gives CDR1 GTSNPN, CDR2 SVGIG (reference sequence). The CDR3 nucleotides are TGTGCCTGGACGACCGATAGCTCCTATAATTCACCCCTCCACTTT. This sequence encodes CAWTTDSSYNSPLHF.

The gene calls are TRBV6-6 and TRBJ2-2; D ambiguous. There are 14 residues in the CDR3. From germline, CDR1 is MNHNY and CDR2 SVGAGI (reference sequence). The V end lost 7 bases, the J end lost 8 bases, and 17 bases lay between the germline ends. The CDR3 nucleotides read TGTGCCAGCACATCCTCTCTAACGACAGGGGAGCTGTTTTTT. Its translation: CASTSSLTTGELFF.

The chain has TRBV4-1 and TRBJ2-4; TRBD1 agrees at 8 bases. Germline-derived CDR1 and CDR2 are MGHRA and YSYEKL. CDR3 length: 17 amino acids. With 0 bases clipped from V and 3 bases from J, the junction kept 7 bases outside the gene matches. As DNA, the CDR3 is TGCGCCAGCAGCCAAGATCCGGGACAGGTGGGCAAAAACATTCAGTACTTC. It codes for CASSQDPGQVGKNIQYF.

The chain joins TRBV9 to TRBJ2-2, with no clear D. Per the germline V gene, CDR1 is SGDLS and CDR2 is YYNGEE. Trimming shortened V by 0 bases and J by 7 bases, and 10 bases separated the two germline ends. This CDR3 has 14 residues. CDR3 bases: TGTGCCAGCAGCGTAGGGCGGTTGAACGGGGAGCTGTTTTTT. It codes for CASSVGRLNGELFF.

The CDR3 here is CASSEGRVWLPAFF. DNA for the CDR3: TGTGCCAGCAGTGAGGGCAGGGTATGGCTGCCAGCTTTCTTT. This chain connects TRBV6-1 to TRBJ1-1, with D possibly being TRBD1 (5 bases). The CDR3 consists of 14 residues. Trimming took off 3 bases at V and 10 bases at J, with 18 bases between the two ends. Germline CDR1 MNHNS, CDR2 SASEGT.

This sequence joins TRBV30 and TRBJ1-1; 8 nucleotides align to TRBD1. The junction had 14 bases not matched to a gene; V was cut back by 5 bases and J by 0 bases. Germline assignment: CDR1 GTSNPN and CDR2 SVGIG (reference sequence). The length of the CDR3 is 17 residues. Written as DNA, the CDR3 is TGTGCCTGGTTTCCCCGACAGGGGAGTAGGGTGAACACTGAAGCTTTCTTT. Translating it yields CAWFPRQGSRVNTEAFF.

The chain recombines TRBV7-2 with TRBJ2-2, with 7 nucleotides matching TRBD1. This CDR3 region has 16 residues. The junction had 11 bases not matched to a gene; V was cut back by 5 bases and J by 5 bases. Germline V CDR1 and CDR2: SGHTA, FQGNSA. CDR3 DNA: TGTGCCAGCAGCCCGCCGGACAGGCAAACGACCGGGGAGCTGTTTTTT. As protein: CASSPPDRQTTGELFF.

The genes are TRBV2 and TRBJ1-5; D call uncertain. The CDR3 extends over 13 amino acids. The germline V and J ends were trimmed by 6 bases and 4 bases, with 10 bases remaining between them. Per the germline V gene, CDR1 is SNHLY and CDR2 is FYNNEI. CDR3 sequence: CASSEGLNQPQHF. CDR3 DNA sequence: TGTGCCAGCAGCGAGGGTCTTAATCAGCCCCAGCATTTT.

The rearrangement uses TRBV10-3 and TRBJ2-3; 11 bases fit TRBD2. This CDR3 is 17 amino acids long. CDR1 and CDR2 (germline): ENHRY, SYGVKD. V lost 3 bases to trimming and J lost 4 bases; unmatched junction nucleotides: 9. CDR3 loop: CAISDLAGGPVPDTQYF. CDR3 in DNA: TGTGCCATCAGTGACCTAGCGGGGGGCCCTGTTCCAGATACGCAGTATTTT.

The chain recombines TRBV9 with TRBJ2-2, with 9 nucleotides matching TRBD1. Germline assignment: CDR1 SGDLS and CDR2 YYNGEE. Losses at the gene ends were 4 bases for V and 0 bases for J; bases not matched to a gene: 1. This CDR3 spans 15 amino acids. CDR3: CASSRDRANTGELFF. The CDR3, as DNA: TGTGCCAGCAGCCGGGACAGGGCGAACACCGGGGAGCTGTTTTTT.

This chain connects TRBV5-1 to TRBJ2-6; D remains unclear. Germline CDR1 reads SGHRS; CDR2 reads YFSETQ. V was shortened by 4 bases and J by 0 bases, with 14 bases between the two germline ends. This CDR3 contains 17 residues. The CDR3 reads CASSISGFNSGANVLTF. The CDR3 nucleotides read TGCGCCAGCAGCATATCAGGTTTTAACTCTGGGGCCAACGTCCTGACTTTC. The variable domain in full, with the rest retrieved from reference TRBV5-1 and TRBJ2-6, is KAGVTQTPRYLIKTRGQQVTLSCSPISGHRSVSWYQQTPGQGLQFLFEYFSETQRNKGNFPGRFSGRQFSNSRSEMNVSTLELGDSALYLCASSISGFNSGANVLTFGAGSRLTVL.

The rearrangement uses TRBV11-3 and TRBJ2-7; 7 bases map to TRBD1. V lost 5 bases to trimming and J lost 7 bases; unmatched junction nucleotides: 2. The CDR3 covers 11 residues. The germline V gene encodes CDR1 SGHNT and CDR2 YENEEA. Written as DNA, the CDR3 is TGTGCCAGCAGCCAGGGACAGGAGCAGTACTTC. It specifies CASSQGQEQYF.

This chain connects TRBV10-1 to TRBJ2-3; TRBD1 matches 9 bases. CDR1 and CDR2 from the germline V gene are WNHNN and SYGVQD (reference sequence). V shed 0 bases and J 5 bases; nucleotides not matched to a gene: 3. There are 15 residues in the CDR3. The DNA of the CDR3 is TGCGCCAGCAGTGAGTCGTACAGGGGGCAAGATACGCAGTATTTT. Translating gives CASSESYRGQDTQYF.

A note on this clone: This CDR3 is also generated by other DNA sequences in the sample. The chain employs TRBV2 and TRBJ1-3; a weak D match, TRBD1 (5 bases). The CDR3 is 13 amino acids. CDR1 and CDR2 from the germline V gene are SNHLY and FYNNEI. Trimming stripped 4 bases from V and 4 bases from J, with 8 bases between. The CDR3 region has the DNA TGTGCCAGCAGTGCGGGGACCGGAAACACCATATATTTT. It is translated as CASSAGTGNTIYF. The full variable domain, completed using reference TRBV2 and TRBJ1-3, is EPEVTQTPSHQVTQMGQEVILRCVPISNHLYFYWYRQILGQKVEFLVSFYNNEISEKSEIFDDQFSVERPDGSNFTLKIRSTKLEDSAMYFCASSAGTGNTIYFGEGSWLTVV.

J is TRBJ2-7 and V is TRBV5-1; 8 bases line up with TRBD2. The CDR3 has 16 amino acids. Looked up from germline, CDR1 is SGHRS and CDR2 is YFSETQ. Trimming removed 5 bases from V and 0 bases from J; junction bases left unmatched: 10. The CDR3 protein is CASSPIKSGGSYEQYF. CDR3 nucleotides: TGCGCCAGCAGTCCGATCAAAAGCGGGGGCTCCTACGAGCAGTACTTC. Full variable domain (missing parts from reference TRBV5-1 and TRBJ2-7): KAGVTQTPRYLIKTRGQQVTLSCSPISGHRSVSWYQQTPGQGLQFLFEYFSETQRNKGNFPGRFSGRQFSNSRSEMNVSTLELGDSALYLCASSPIKSGGSYEQYFGPGTRLTVT.

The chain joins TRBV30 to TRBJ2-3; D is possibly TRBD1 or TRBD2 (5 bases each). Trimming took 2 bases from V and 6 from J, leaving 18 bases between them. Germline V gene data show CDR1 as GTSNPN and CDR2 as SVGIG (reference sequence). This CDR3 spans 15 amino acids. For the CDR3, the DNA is TGTGCCTGGAGTCCCCCGGGACGTCCAACGGATACGCAGTATTTT. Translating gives CAWSPPGRPTDTQYF.

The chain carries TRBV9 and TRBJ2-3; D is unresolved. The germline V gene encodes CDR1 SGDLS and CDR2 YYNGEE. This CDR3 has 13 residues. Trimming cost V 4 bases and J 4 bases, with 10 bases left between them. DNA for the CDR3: TGTGCCAGCAGCCCCGGTCGGGCAGATACGCAGTATTTT. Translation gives CASSPGRADTQYF.

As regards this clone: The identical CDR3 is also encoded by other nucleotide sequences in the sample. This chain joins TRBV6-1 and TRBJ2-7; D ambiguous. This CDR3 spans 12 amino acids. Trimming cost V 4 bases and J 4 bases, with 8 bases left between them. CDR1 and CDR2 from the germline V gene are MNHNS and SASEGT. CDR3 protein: CASSGRAYEQYF. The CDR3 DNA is TGTGCCAGCAGTGGAAGGGCATACGAGCAGTACTTC.

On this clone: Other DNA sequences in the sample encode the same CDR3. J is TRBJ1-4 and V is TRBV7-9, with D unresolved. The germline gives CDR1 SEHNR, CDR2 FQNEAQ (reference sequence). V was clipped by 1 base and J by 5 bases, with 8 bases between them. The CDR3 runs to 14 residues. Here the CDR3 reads CASSLVGQNEKLFF. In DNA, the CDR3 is TGTGCCAGCAGCTTAGTCGGGCAAAATGAAAAACTGTTTTTT.

CDR3 sequence: CASTGDRGYYGYTF. The CDR3 region has the DNA TGTGCCAGCACCGGGGACAGGGGGTACTATGGCTACACCTTC. The rearrangement uses TRBV2 and TRBJ1-2; TRBD1 matches 11 bases. The junction had 4 bases not matched to a gene; V was cut back by 7 bases and J by 3 bases. Germline loops: CDR1 SNHLY, CDR2 FYNNEI. The CDR3 runs 14 residues.

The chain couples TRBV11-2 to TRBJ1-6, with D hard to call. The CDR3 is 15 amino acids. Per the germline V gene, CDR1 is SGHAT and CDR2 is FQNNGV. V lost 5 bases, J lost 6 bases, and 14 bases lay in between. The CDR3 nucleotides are TGTGCCAGCAGCCCGCAGGCGCCGGGTAATTCACCCCTCCACTTT. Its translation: CASSPQAPGNSPLHF.

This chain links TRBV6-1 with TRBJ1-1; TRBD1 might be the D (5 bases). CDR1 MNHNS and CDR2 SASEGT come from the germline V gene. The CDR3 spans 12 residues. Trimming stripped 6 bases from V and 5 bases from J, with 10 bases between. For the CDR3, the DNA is TGTGCCAGCAGGTCCGGGGGGACTGAAGCTTTCTTT. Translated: CASRSGGTEAFF.

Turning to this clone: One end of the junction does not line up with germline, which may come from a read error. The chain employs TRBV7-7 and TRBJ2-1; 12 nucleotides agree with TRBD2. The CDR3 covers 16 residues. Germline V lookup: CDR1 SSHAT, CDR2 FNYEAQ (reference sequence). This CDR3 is CASSLASGRAGGEQFF. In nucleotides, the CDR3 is TGTGCTAGCAGCTTAGCTAGCGGGAGGGCCGGGGGCGAGCAGTTCTTC.